Here is one T cell receptor beta chain with its context. Clones were read by immunoSEQ multiplex PCR, and TCRdb kept only the in-frame ones, dropping some. The sample contains roughly 84,000 clones, around 91% of which appear only once. The CDR3 length is 12 residues. CDR1 and CDR2 (germline): SGHDT, YYEEEE. Trimming stripped 1 base from V and 8 bases from J, with 7 bases between. This record belongs to a study of control samples from healthy donors and cancer patients. The TCR originated in a man aged 50 or older in good health. Sequenced: blood. The chain has TRBV5-6 and TRBJ2-1; D gene ambiguous. CDR3 region: CASSLILDEQFF. For the CDR3, the DNA is TGTGCCAGCAGCTTGATTTTGGATGAGCAGTTCTTC.